This T cell receptor beta chain was obtained from a study of T cell repertoires in cytomegalovirus infection. General study findings and limits: HLA-C-restricted CMV clonotypes gave the most frequent clonotype in two of eight donors.

TCRdb reanalysed the reads using MiXCR and keeps one entry per CDR3 protein. The sample includes over 150,000 distinct CDR3 sequences, roughly 19% of them seen just once. As for this clonotype: Its cognate antigen is unknown.

Germline V gene data show CDR1 as SGHTA and CDR2 as FQGNSA. The CDR3 is 13 amino acids. Trimming took 3 bases from V and 9 from J, leaving 14 bases between them. The TCR was taken from a human donor in good health (CMV status not recorded). Some clones in this sample may be carry-over from other donors' samples. The specimen was PBMCs. This chain connects TRBV7-2 to TRBJ2-5, with D perhaps TRBD2 (7 bases). CDR3 in DNA: TGTGCCAGCAGCTTTGCGGGGGCCTATCCCCAGTACTTC. Its translation: CASSFAGAYPQYF.